This T cell receptor (beta chain) is drawn from a study of blood T cells in healthy people across ages. Every donor gave about 9 milliliters of peripheral blood. Extracted total RNA amounted to at least 5.5 micrograms for each sample. A second about 7 to 11 cycle PCR used barcoded and J-beta primers. One entry per CDR3 protein, called by TCRdb with MiXCR from the 5' RACE reads. The sample holds approximately 850,000 distinct CDR3 sequences, 55% to 70% seen once. In this sample, this clonotype turned up a few times. CDR1 DFQATT and CDR2 SNEGSKA come from the germline V gene (reference sequence). CDR3 size: 11 residues.

The TCR sequence derives from a man aged 30-40 years in good health. This chain uses TRBV20-1 with TRBJ2-4, with 7 bases fitting TRBD2. The last part of the DNA fits TRBJ2-5 better; the J call may be wrong. Material: blood. This CDR3 reads CSASREGTQYF. CDR3 in DNA: TGCAGTGCTAGCAGGGAGGGGACCCAGTACTTC.